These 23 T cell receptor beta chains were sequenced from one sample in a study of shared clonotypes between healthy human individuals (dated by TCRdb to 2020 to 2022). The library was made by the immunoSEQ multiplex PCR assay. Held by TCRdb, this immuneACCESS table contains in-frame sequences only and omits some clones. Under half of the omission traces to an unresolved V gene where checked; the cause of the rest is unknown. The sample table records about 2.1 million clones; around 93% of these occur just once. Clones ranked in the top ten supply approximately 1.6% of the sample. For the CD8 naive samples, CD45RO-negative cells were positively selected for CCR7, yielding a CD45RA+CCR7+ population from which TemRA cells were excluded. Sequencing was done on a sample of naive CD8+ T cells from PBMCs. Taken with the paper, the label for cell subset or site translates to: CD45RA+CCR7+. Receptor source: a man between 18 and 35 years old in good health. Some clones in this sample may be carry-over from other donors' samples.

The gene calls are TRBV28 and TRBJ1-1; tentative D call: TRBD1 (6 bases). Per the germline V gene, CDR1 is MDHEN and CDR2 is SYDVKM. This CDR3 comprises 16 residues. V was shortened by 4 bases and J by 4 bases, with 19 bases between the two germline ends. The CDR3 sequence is CASSSPLAGTTTEAFF. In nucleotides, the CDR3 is TGTGCCAGCAGTTCACCCCTTGCCGGGACAACCACTGAAGCTTTCTTT.

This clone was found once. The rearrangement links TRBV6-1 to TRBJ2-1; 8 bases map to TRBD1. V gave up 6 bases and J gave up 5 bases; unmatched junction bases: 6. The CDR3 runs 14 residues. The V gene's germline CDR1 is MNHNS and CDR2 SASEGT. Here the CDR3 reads CASRKRTGHNEQFF. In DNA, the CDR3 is TGTGCCAGCAGAAAACGGACAGGGCACAATGAGCAGTTCTTC.

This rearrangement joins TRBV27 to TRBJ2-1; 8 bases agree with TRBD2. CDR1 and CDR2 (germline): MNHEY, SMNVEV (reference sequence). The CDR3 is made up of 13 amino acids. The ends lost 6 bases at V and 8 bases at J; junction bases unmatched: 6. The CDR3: CASSQGLVDEQFF. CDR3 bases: TGTGCCAGCAGCCAGGGACTAGTCGATGAGCAGTTCTTC.

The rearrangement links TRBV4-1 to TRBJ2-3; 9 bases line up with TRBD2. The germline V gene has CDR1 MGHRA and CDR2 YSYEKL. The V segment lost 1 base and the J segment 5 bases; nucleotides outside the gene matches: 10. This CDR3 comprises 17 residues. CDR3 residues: CASSQGVSGSEGDTQYF. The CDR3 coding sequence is TGCGCCAGCAGCCAAGGAGTTAGCGGGAGTGAAGGAGATACGCAGTATTTT.

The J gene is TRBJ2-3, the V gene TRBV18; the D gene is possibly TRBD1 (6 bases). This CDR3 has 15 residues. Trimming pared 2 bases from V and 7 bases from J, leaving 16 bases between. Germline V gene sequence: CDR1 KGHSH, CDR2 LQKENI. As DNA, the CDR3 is TGTGCCAGCTCACCAGACACTGACAGGAGGAATACGCAGTATTTT. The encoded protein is CASSPDTDRRNTQYF.

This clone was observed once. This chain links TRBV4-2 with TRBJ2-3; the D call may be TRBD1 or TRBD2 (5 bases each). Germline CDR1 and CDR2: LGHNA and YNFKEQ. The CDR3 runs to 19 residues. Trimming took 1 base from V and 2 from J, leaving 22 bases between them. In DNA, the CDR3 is TGTGCCAGCAGCCAAGCCATTGTTGGGACCGACACCTACACAGATACGCAGTATTTT. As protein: CASSQAIVGTDTYTDTQYF.

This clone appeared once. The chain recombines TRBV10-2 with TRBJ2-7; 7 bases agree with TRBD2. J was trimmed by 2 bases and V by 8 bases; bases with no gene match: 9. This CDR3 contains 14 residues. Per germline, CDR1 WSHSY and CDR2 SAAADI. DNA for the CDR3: TGCGCCAGCTCCAGCGGGACCGTCCCCTACGAGCAGTACTTC. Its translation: CASSSGTVPYEQYF.

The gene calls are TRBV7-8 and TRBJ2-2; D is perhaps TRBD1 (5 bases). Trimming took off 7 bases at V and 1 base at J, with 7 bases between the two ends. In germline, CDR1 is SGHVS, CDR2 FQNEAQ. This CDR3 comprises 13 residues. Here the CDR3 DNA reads TGTGCCAGCATCGGACAGAACACCGGGGAGCTGTTTTTT. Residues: CASIGQNTGELFF.

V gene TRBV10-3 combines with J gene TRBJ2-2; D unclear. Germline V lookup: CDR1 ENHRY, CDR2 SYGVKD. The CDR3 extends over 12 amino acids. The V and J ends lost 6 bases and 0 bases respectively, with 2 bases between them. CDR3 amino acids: CAIRSNTGELFF. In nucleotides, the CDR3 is TGTGCCATCAGGTCGAACACCGGGGAGCTGTTTTTT.

The CDR3 region is CASSEEGRHLSTGELFF. The CDR3 DNA is TGTGCCAGCAGTGAAGAGGGGCGACACCTCAGCACCGGGGAGCTGTTTTTT. The gene calls are TRBV2 and TRBJ2-2; D might be TRBD1 (5 bases). This CDR3 has 17 amino acids. V lost 1 base to trimming and J lost 4 bases, with 16 bases between them. Germline CDR1 is SNHLY and CDR2 is FYNNEI.

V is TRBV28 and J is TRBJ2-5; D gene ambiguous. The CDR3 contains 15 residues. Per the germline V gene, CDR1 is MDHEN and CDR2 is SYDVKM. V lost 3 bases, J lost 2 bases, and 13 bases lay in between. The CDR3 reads CASSFDSVGQETQYF. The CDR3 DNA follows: TGTGCCAGCAGTTTCGATTCGGTTGGGCAAGAGACCCAGTACTTC.

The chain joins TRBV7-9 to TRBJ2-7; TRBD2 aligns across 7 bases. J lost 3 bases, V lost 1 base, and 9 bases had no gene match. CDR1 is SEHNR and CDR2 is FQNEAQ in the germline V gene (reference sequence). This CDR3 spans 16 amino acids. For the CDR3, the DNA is TGTGCCAGCAGCTTAGTGGGAGCGGGATGGGACTACGAGCAGTACTTC. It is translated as CASSLVGAGWDYEQYF. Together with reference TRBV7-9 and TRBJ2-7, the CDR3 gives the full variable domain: DTGVSQNPRHKITKRGQNVTFRCDPISEHNRLYWYRQTLGQGPEFLTYFQNEAQLEKSRLLSDRFSAERPKGSFSTLEIQRTEQGDSAMYLCASSLVGAGWDYEQYFGPGTRLTVT.

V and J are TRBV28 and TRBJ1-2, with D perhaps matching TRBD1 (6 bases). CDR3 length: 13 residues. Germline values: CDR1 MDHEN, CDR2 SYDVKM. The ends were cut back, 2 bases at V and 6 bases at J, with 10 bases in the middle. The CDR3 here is CASSLTAGDGYTF. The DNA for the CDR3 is TGTGCCAGCAGTTTAACGGCAGGGGATGGCTACACCTTC.

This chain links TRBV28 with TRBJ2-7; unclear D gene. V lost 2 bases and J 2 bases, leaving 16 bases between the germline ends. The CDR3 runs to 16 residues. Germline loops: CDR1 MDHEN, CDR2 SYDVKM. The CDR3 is CASSLGHGQNPYEQYF. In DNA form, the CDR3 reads TGTGCCAGCAGTTTAGGTCATGGGCAGAACCCCTACGAGCAGTACTTC.

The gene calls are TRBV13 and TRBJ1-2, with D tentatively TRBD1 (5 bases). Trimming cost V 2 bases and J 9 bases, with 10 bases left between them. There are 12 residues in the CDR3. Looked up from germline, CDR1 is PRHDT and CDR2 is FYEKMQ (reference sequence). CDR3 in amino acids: CASSLKGASYTF. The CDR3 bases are TGTGCCAGCAGCTTAAAAGGGGCTAGCTACACCTTC.

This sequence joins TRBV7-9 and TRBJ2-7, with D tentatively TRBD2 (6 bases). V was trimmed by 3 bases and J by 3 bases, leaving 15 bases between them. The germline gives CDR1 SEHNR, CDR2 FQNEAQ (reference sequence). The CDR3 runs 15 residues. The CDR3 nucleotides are TGTGCCAGCAGCTTTGGGGCTAGCGTGGTCTACGAGCAGTACTTC. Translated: CASSFGASVVYEQYF.

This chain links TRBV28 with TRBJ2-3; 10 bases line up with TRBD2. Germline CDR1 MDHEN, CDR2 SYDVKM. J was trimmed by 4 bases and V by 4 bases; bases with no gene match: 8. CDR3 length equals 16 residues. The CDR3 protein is CASSSEREGQSDTQYF. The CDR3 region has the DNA TGTGCCAGCAGTTCTGAGCGGGAGGGCCAGTCAGATACGCAGTATTTT.

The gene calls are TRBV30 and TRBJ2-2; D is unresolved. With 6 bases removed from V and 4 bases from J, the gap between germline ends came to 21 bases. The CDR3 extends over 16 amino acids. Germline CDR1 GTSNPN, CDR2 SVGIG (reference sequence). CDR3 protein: CACELTHESPTGELFF. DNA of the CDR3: TGTGCCTGCGAACTAACCCACGAGAGTCCCACCGGGGAGCTGTTTTTT.

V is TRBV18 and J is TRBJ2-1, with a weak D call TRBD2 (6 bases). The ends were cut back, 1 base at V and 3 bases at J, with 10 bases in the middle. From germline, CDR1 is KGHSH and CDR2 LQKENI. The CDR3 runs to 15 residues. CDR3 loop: CASSPRNSGYNEQFF. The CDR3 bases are TGTGCCAGCTCACCACGGAATAGCGGCTACAATGAGCAGTTCTTC. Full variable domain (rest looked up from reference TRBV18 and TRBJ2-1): NAGVMQNPRHLVRRRGQEARLRCSPMKGHSHVYWYRQLPEEGLKFMVYLQKENIIDESGMPKERFSAEFPKEGPSILRIQQVVRGDSAAYFCASSPRNSGYNEQFFGPGTRLTVL.

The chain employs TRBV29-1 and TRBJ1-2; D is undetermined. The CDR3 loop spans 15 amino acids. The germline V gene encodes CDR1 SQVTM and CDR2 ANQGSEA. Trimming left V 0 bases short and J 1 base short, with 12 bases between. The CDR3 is CSVEDFAGGNYGYTF. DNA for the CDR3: TGCAGCGTTGAAGATTTCGCGGGTGGTAACTATGGCTACACCTTC.

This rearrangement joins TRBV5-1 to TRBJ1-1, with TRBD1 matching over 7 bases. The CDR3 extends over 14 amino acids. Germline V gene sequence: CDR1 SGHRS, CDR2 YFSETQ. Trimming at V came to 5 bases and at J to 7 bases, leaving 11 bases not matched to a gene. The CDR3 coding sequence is TGCGCCAGCAGTTTTACTGGCCGGGACAGTGAAGCTTTCTTT. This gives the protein CASSFTGRDSEAFF.

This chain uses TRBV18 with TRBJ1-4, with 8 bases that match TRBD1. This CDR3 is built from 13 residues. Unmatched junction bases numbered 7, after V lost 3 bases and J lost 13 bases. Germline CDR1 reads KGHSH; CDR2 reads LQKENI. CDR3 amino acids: CASSPRDRSRLFF. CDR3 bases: TGTGCCAGCTCACCCCGGGACAGGTCAAGACTGTTTTTT.

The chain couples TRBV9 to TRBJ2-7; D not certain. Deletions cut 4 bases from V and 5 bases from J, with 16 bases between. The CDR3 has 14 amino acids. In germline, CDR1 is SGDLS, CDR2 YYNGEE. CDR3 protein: CASSPRQKGNEQYF. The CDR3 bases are TGTGCCAGCAGCCCGCGACAAAAGGGAAACGAGCAGTACTTC.